The 8 T cell receptor beta chains given below trace back to one sample, sequenced in a study of CD8 T cells in Susac syndrome. cDNA came from 0.5 to 1 ug RNA primed by random hexamers. Using its own MiXCR run on the immunoSEQ multiplex PCR reads, TCRdb lists one record per CDR3 protein. Of roughly 130,000 distinct CDR3 sequences in the sample, 90% to 95% were seen once. What was sequenced was CD4+ T cells from PBMCs. These receptors all stem from a human donor in good health.

The genes are TRBV7-2 and TRBJ1-2; D gene unclear. The V end lost 1 base, the J end lost 8 bases, and 11 bases lay between the germline ends. The germline CDR1 and CDR2 sequences are SGHTA and FQGNSA. The CDR3 length is 13 residues. The CDR3 DNA reads as TGTGCCAGCAGCTTAGAGAGGGAAGGAGGCTACACCTTC. It translates to CASSLEREGGYTF. The full variable domain, completed using reference TRBV7-2 and TRBJ1-2, is GAGVSQSPSNKVTEKGKDVELRCDPISGHTALYWYRQSLGQGLEFLIYFQGNSAPDKSGLPSDRFSAERTGGSVSTLTIQRTQQEDSAVYLCASSLEREGGYTFGSGTRLTVV.

The chain links TRBV19 to TRBJ1-5; 7 positions match TRBD1. V was clipped by 1 base and J by 3 bases; unmatched bases: 6. Germline CDR1 LNHDA, CDR2 SQIVND (reference sequence). This CDR3 has 16 amino acids. The CDR3 DNA reads TGTGCCAGTAGTATAGGAACGGGACAGATCAATCAGCCCCAGCATTTT. Translated, it gives CASSIGTGQINQPQHF.

The chain combines TRBV3-1 with TRBJ2-2; D remains ambiguous. The CDR3 loop spans 11 amino acids. Deletions cut 8 bases from V and 2 bases from J, with 3 bases between. In germline, CDR1 is LGHDT, CDR2 YNNKEL (reference sequence). The CDR3 region is CASSNTGELFF. The CDR3 region has the DNA TGTGCCAGCTCCAACACCGGGGAGCTGTTTTTT.

In this sample, this clonotype turned up a few times. This chain uses TRBV3-1 with TRBJ1-4; tentatively, D is TRBD1 (6 bases). CDR1 LGHDT and CDR2 YNNKEL come from the germline V gene (reference sequence). The CDR3 contains 12 residues. Trimming removed 3 bases at V and 8 bases at J, with 7 bases between. CDR3 residues: CASSQTGEKLFF. The CDR3 coding sequence is TGTGCCAGCAGCCAGACAGGCGAAAAACTGTTTTTT.

The rearrangement uses TRBV2 and TRBJ2-2; D is ambiguous. The CDR3 totals 15 residues. With 4 bases removed from V and 0 bases from J, the gap between germline ends came to 9 bases. Germline CDR1 reads SNHLY; CDR2 reads FYNNEI. The CDR3 DNA reads TGTGCCAGCAGTGGGCGCAAAACGAACACCGGGGAGCTGTTTTTT. Translated, it gives CASSGRKTNTGELFF.

CDR3 nucleotides: TGCGCCAGCAGCTTTAGGACAGGGGCCTCCTACGAGCAGTACTTC. Its translation: CASSFRTGASYEQYF. The V and J genes are TRBV5-1 and TRBJ2-7, with 9 bases aligning to TRBD1. Per the germline V gene, CDR1 is SGHRS and CDR2 is YFSETQ. J lost 0 bases, V lost 2 bases, and 3 bases had no gene match. There are 15 residues in the CDR3.

The V and J genes are TRBV10-3 and TRBJ2-5; 8 bases are a match to TRBD2. This CDR3 spans 15 amino acids. V shed 5 bases and J 5 bases; nucleotides not matched to a gene: 10. Germline CDR1 reads ENHRY; CDR2 reads SYGVKD. The CDR3 sequence is CAISTIAGQTETQYF. The CDR3 coding sequence is TGTGCCATCAGTACAATAGCGGGGCAAACGGAGACCCAGTACTTC.

The chain is built from TRBV20-1 and TRBJ2-5; no clear D. V shed 6 bases and J shed 7 bases, with 21 bases lying between them. The CDR3 is made up of 14 amino acids. CDR1 DFQATT and CDR2 SNEGSKA come from the germline V gene (reference sequence). The CDR3 nucleotides read TGCAGTGCCGCCCTGGACCCCCCCGGTAGGACCCAGTACTTC. Translating it yields CSAALDPPGRTQYF.